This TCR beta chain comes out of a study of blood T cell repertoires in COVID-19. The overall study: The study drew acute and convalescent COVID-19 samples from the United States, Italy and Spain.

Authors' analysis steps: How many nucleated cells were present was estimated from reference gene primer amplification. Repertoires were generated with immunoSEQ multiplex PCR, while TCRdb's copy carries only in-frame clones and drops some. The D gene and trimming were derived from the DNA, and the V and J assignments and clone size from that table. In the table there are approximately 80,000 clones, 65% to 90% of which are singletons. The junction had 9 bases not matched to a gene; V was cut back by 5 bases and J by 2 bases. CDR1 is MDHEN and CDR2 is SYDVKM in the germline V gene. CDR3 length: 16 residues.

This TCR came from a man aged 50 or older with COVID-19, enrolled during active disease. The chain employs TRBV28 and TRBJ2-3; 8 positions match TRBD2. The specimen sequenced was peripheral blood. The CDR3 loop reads CASSAPGLGNTDTQYF. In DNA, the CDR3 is TGTGCCAGCAGTGCTCCGGGACTAGGGAACACAGATACGCAGTATTTT.